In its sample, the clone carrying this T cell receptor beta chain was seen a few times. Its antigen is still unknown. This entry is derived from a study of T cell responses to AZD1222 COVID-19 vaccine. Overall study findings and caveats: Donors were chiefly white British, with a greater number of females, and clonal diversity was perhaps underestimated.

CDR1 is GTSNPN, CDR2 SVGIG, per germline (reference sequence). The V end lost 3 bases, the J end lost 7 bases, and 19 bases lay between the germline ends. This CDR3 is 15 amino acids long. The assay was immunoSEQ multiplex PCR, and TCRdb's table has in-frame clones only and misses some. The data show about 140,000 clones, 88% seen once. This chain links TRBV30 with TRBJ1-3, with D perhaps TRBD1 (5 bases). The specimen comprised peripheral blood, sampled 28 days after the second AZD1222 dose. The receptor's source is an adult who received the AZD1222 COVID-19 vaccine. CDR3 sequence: CAWRTPGAEGNTIYF. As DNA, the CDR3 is TGTGCCTGGAGAACTCCGGGAGCGGAGGGGAACACCATATATTTT.